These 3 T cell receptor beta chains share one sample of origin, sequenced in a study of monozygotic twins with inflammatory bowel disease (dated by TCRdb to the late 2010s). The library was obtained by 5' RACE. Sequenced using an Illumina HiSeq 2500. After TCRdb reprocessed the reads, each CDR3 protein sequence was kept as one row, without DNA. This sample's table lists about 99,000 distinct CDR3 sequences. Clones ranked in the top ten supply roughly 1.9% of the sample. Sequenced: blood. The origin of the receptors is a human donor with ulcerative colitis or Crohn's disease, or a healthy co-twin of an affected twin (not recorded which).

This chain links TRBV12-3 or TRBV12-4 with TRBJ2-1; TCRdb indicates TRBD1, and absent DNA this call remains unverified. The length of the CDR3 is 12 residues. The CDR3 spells CASSRTRHEQFF.

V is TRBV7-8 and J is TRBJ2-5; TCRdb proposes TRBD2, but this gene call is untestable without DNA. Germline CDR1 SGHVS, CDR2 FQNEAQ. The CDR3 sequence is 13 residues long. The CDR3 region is CASSRDWQETQYF.

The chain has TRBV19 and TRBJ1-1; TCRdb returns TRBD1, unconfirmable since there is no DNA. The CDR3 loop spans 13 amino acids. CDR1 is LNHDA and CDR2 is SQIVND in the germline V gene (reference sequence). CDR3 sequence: CASSIGQGARAFF.